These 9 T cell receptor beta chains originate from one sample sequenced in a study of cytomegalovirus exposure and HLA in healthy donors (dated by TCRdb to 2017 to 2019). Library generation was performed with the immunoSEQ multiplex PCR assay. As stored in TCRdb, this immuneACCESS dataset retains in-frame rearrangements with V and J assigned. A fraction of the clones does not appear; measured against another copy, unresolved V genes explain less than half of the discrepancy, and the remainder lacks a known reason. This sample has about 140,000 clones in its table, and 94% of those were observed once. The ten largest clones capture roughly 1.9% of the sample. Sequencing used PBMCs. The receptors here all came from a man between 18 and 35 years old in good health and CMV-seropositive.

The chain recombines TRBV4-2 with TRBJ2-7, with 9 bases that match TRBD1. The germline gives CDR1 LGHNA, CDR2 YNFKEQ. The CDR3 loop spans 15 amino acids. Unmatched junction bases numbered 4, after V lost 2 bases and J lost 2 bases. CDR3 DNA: TGTGCCAGCAGCCAACCCGGGACAGGGACCTACGAGCAGTACTTC. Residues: CASSQPGTGTYEQYF.

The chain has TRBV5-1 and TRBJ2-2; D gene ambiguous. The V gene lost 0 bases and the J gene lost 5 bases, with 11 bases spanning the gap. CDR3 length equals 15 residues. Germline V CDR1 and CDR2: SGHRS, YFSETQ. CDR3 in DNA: TGCGCCAGCAGCTTGGAACAGTCCTGGACCGGGGAGCTGTTTTTT. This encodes CASSLEQSWTGELFF.

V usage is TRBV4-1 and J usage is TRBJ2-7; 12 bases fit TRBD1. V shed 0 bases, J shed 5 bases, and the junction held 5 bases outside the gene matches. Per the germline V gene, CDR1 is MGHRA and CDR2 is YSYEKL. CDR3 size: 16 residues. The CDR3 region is CASSQDWDRGRDEQYF. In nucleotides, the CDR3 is TGCGCCAGCAGCCAAGATTGGGACAGGGGGCGCGACGAGCAGTACTTC.

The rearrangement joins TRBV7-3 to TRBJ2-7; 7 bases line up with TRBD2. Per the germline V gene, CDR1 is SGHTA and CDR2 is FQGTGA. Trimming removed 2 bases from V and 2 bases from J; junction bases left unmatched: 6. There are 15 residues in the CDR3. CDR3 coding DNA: TGTGCCAGCAGCTTAGGGGCGGGAGAACCCTACGAGCAGTACTTC. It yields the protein CASSLGAGEPYEQYF.

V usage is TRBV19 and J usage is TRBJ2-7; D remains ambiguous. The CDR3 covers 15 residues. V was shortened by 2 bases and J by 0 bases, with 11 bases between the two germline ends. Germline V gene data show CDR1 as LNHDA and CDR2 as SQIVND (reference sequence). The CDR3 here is CASSILHSSSYEQYF. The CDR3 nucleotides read TGTGCCAGTAGTATACTGCACTCGAGCTCCTACGAGCAGTACTTC.

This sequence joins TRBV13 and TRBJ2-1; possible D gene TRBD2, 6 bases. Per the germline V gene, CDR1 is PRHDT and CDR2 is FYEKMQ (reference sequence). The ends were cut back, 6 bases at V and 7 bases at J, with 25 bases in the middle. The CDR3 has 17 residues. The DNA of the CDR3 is TGTGCCAGCAGTCGAGAGGCCGGGACTGAAGTGGGGAATGAGCAGTTCTTC. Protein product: CASSREAGTEVGNEQFF.

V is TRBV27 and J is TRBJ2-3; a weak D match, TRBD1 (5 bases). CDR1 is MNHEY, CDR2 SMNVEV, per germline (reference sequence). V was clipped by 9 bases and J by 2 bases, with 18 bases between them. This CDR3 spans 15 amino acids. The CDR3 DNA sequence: TGTGCCAGTAAGCACTCACTGACAGTCACAGATACGCAGTATTTT. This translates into CASKHSLTVTDTQYF.

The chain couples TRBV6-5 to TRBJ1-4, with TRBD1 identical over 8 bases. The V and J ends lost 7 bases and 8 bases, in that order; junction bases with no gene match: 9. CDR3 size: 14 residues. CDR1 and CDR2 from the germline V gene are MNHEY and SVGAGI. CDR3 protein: CASNEGQGREKLFF. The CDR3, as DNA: TGTGCCAGCAACGAAGGACAGGGAAGGGAAAAACTGTTTTTT.

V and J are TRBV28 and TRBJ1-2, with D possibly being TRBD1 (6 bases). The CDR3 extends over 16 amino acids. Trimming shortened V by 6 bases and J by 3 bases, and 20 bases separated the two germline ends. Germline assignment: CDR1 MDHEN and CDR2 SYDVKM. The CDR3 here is CASSPLTGTLHYGYTF. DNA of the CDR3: TGTGCCAGCAGCCCGCTAACTGGGACACTGCACTATGGCTACACCTTC.